The entry below gives a single T cell receptor beta chain sequence along with its context. V was clipped by 3 bases and J by 6 bases; unmatched bases: 3. Germline V gene sequence: CDR1 SGDLS, CDR2 YYNGEE. The CDR3 consists of 14 residues. Original data processing: The authors estimated nucleated cell counts from reference gene primer amplification. Assay: immunoSEQ multiplex PCR; the TCRdb copy retains only in-frame clones and omits some. The V and J calls and clone size are taken from that table; D and trimming were inferred from the DNA. In the table there are 80,000 to 100,000 clones, about 90% of which are singletons. This sample stems from a study of blood T cell repertoires in COVID-19. Study details: Donors in the United States, Italy and Spain gave samples during acute or convalescent COVID-19.

The origin of this receptor is a human donor in a cohort sampled during active COVID-19. This chain uses TRBV9 with TRBJ2-2; the match to TRBD1 covers 9 bases. The specimen sequenced was peripheral blood. The DNA of the CDR3 is TGTGCCAGCAGCGGCGGGACAGGGCCCGGGGAGCTGTTTTTT. This sequence encodes CASSGGTGPGELFF.